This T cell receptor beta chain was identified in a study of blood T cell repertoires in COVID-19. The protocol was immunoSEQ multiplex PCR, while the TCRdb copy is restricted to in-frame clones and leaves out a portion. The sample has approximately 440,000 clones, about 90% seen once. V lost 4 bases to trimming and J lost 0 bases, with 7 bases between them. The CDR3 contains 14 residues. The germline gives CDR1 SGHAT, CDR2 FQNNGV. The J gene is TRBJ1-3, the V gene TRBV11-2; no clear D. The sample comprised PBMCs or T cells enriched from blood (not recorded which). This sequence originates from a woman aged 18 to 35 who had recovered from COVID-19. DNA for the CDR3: TGTGCCAGCAGCTCTATCCTCTCTGGAAACACCATATATTTT. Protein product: CASSSILSGNTIYF. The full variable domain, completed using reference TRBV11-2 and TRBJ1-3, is EAGVAQSPRYKIIEKRQSVAFWCNPISGHATLYWYQQILGQGPKLLIQFQNNGVVDDSQLPKDRFSAERLKGVDSTLKIQPAKLEDSAVYLCASSSILSGNTIYFGEGSWLTVV.